This T cell receptor (beta chain) was found in a study of T cells in tumors after PD-1 blockade. Whole-study results and caveats: Peripheral recruitment is suggested, as some novel exhausted tumor clones were in pre-treatment blood.

Measured with immunoSEQ multiplex PCR; TCRdb has only the in-frame clones, and not every one. The table has roughly 49,000 clones, 65% to 85% seen once. In the case of this clone: Its antigen remains unknown.

The receptor comes from a human donor with basal cell carcinoma. The input for sequencing was PBMCs, taken before anti-PD-1 treatment.

CDR3 residues: CASSLEVRSGNTIYF. The CDR3 DNA is TGTGCCAGCAGTTTAGAGGTGCGCTCTGGAAACACCATATATTTT. The chain combines TRBV28 with TRBJ1-3; D remains unclear. The CDR3 covers 15 residues. Trimming took off 2 bases at V and 0 bases at J, with 8 bases between the two ends. The V gene's germline CDR1 is MDHEN and CDR2 SYDVKM.